This passage covers 15 T cell receptor beta chains from one sample sequenced in a study of identical twins. TCRdb re-analysed the 5' RACE reads in MiXCR, keeping a single row per CDR3 protein. The data show about 1.7 million distinct CDR3 sequences, with roughly 35% seen just once and under 0.35% held by the top ten. Sample: cord blood. These receptors all stem from a newborn girl in good health.

This clonotype was counted a few times. V gene TRBV3-1 combines with J gene TRBJ2-3; 9 bases match TRBD2. Germline V lookup: CDR1 LGHDT, CDR2 YNNKEL (reference sequence). The CDR3 has 17 amino acids. Trimming took 0 bases from V and 0 from J; bases not matched to a gene: 4. CDR3 protein: CASSQELAGLSTDTQYF. The CDR3 nucleotides read TGTGCCAGCAGCCAAGAACTAGCGGGCCTTAGCACAGATACGCAGTATTTT.

This chain joins TRBV24-1 and TRBJ2-4; TRBD1 aligns across 8 bases. The CDR3 totals 15 residues. The germline V gene encodes CDR1 KGHDR and CDR2 SFDVKD. With 2 bases clipped from V and 8 bases from J, the junction kept 7 bases outside the gene matches. The CDR3 DNA sequence: TGTGCCACCAGTGATTGGACAGGGCAGAGGGACATTCAGTACTTC. It codes for CATSDWTGQRDIQYF.

The J gene is TRBJ1-6, the V gene TRBV21-1; the table calls TRBD1, which could not be checked here. TRBV21-1 is listed as a pseudogene. This CDR3 comprises 17 residues. DNA for the CDR3: TGTGCCAGCAGCAAAGACCGGGGGAAGTCCTATAATTCACCCCTCCACTTT. Translated: CASSKDRGKSYNSPLHF.

This clonotype was counted between two and nine times. The chain carries TRBV7-9 and TRBJ1-2; D uncertain. The ends were cut back, 1 base at V and 4 bases at J, with 10 bases in the middle. Germline V lookup: CDR1 SEHNR, CDR2 FQNEAQ (reference sequence). There are 14 residues in the CDR3. Here the CDR3 reads CASSLGRTPYGYTF. DNA for the CDR3: TGTGCCAGCAGCTTAGGGCGAACCCCCTATGGCTACACCTTC.

The V call is TRBV12-3 or TRBV12-4, the J call TRBJ1-2; no firm D call. The CDR3 is 13 residues long. Trimming cost V 7 bases and J 4 bases, with 13 bases left between them. The CDR3 DNA follows: TGTGCCAGCACCATCGTAGGGTCCTATGGCTACACCTTC. Residues: CASTIVGSYGYTF.

This clonotype was found a few times. This rearrangement joins TRBV28 to TRBJ2-7, with D possibly being TRBD1 (6 bases). The CDR3 runs to 15 residues. Germline loops: CDR1 MDHEN, CDR2 SYDVKM. V lost 6 bases, J lost 0 bases, and 15 bases lay in between. This chain's CDR3 is CASRTIDRSSYEQYF. The CDR3 DNA is TGTGCCAGCAGGACCATCGACAGGAGCTCCTACGAGCAGTACTTC.

Only a few counts were recorded for this clonotype. The chain couples TRBV7-2 to TRBJ2-5, with 9 bases that match TRBD2. J was trimmed by 3 bases and V by 3 bases; bases with no gene match: 5. The length of the CDR3 is 15 residues. Germline assignment: CDR1 SGHTA and CDR2 FQGNSA. CDR3 coding DNA: TGTGCCAGCAGCTTCCTGCGGGGGGGTAAAGAGACCCAGTACTTC. Translated, it gives CASSFLRGGKETQYF.

The table lists this clonotype with a few counts. This chain uses TRBV27 with TRBJ1-6; D not certain. Between the trimmed V and J ends, which lost 3 bases and 7 bases, there was a span of 4 bases. The CDR3 spans 12 residues. The germline CDR1 and CDR2 sequences are MNHEY and SMNVEV (reference sequence). The CDR3 here is CASSFINSPLHF. In DNA, the CDR3 is TGTGCCAGCAGTTTCATAAATTCACCCCTCCACTTT.

A few counts support this clonotype. The V and J genes are TRBV27 and TRBJ1-4, with D uncertain. With 7 bases removed from V and 1 base from J, the gap between germline ends came to 13 bases. Germline-derived CDR1 and CDR2 are MNHEY and SMNVEV (reference sequence). This CDR3 region has 15 residues. The CDR3 nucleotides are TGTGCCAGCATGTCCCCCGGAGGAACTAATGAAAAACTGTTTTTT. It translates to CASMSPGGTNEKLFF.

This clonotype has just a few counts. The rearrangement joins TRBV10-3 to TRBJ2-3; D unclear. There are 14 residues in the CDR3. The V end lost 6 bases, the J end lost 2 bases, and 12 bases lay between the germline ends. The germline gives CDR1 ENHRY, CDR2 SYGVKD. The DNA for the CDR3 is TGTGCCATCAGGGACGGCGCAAACACAGATACGCAGTATTTT. This codes for CAIRDGANTDTQYF.

This clonotype was seen only a few times. CDR3 sequence (DNA): TGTGCCAGCAGTTTCGGGGTCAAAGAGACCCAGTACTTC. Translating gives CASSFGVKETQYF. V is TRBV27 and J is TRBJ2-5; weak D call: TRBD2 (5 bases). The germline gives CDR1 MNHEY, CDR2 SMNVEV (reference sequence). Trimming took off 3 bases at V and 3 bases at J, with 8 bases between the two ends. This CDR3 region has 13 residues.

A few counts support this clonotype. The chain is built from TRBV12-3 or TRBV12-4 and TRBJ1-6, with D unresolved. CDR3 length equals 13 residues. The germline V and J ends were trimmed by 10 bases and 7 bases, with 14 bases remaining between them. The CDR3 nucleotides are TGTGCCACTGGACTTTTAGGGAATTCACCCCTCCACTTT. Amino acid sequence: CATGLLGNSPLHF.

This clonotype was counted between two and nine times. The V and J genes are TRBV4-2 and TRBJ2-1; 14 nucleotides line up with TRBD2. The germline CDR1 and CDR2 sequences are LGHNA and YNFKEQ. With V trimmed by 3 bases and J by 6 bases, 4 bases remained unmatched. The length of the CDR3 is 16 residues. The chain's CDR3 is CASSHQGTSGSNEQFF. CDR3 nucleotide sequence: TGTGCCAGCAGCCACCAAGGGACTAGCGGGAGCAATGAGCAGTTCTTC.

The chain links TRBV27 to TRBJ2-3, with 8 bases that match TRBD2. The CDR3 loop spans 14 amino acids. Unmatched junction bases numbered 2, after V lost 4 bases and J lost 2 bases. The germline CDR1 and CDR2 sequences are MNHEY and SMNVEV (reference sequence). The CDR3 DNA reads TGTGCCAGCAGTTGGCGGGGGGTCACAGATACGCAGTATTTT. It codes for CASSWRGVTDTQYF.

This sequence joins TRBV29-1 and TRBJ2-3, with a tentative D call TRBD2 (5 bases). V lost 4 bases and J 4 bases, leaving 18 bases between the germline ends. Germline V lookup: CDR1 SQVTM, CDR2 ANQGSEA. The CDR3 is 15 residues long. The CDR3 coding sequence is TGCAGCGTTGTCCGGGGAACCCTGTGGGCAGATACGCAGTATTTT. Amino acids: CSVVRGTLWADTQYF.